The 25 T cell receptor beta chains presented below share a single source sample, sequenced in a study of T cell changes during pregnancy in multiple sclerosis. Sequencing was performed with immunoSEQ multiplex PCR; in TCRdb, only in-frame clones are kept and a portion is missing. The table includes tens of thousands of clones, around 90% detected once. Sequencing was performed on peripheral blood, taken in the third trimester of pregnancy. These receptors all come from a female donor in good health, enrolled as a control in a pregnancy study.

This chain links TRBV7-3 with TRBJ2-3; perhaps TRBD2 as D (5 bases). CDR3 length equals 15 residues. Trimming took 1 base from V and 4 from J, leaving 12 bases between them. Germline V gene sequence: CDR1 SGHTA, CDR2 FQGTGA. DNA for the CDR3: TGTGCCAGCAGCTTAATTTCCGGAGGCGCAGATACGCAGTATTTT. Amino acids: CASSLISGGADTQYF.

The chain combines TRBV6-6 with TRBJ2-2; D gene ambiguous. The CDR3 contains 15 residues. V shed 2 bases and J shed 0 bases, with 7 bases lying between them. Germline CDR1 is MNHNY and CDR2 is SVGAGI (reference sequence). CDR3 in amino acids: CASSYGQSNTGELFF. The CDR3 DNA is TGTGCCAGCAGTTACGGGCAGTCGAACACCGGGGAGCTGTTTTTT.

This clone was detected once. The CDR3 DNA follows: TGTGCCAGCCAGGGGCCCGATCAGCCCCAGCATTTT. Its translation is CASQGPDQPQHF. This chain connects TRBV2 to TRBJ1-5, with D possibly matching TRBD1 (6 bases). CDR1 SNHLY and CDR2 FYNNEI come from the germline V gene. Trimming pared 8 bases from V and 5 bases from J, leaving 10 bases between. This CDR3 comprises 12 residues.

Notes on this clone: The same CDR3 also results from other DNA sequences found in this sample. The gene calls are TRBV6-1 and TRBJ1-2; 7 bases are shared with TRBD1. J gave up 2 bases and V 3 bases, and 0 bases lay outside the gene matches. Looked up from germline, CDR1 is MNHNS and CDR2 is SASEGT. The CDR3 is made up of 13 amino acids. The CDR3 coding sequence is TGTGCCAGCAGTGAGACAGGGAACTATGGCTACACCTTC. Its translation is CASSETGNYGYTF.

A note on this clone: It is unclear where the CDR3 begins or ends on the DNA, so no DNA is shown, and the CDR3 is as TCRdb lists it. V and J are TRBV6-4 and TRBJ2-4; no DNA check was done on the table's D call, TRBD2. With termini counted, the CDR3 has 16 amino acids. The germline CDR1 and CDR2 sequences are MRHNA and SNTAGT. CDR3 sequence reads: CAILRYGCGAKNIQYF.

The chain has TRBV19 and TRBJ1-4, with 7 bases that match TRBD1. The CDR3 consists of 17 residues. The junction had 9 bases not matched to a gene; V was cut back by 2 bases and J by 3 bases. In germline, CDR1 is LNHDA, CDR2 SQIVND (reference sequence). The CDR3 sequence is CASSISLTGTANEKLFF. The CDR3 bases are TGTGCCAGTAGTATAAGCCTTACCGGGACAGCTAATGAAAAACTGTTTTTT. Filled out from reference TRBV19 and TRBJ1-4, the complete variable domain reads DGGITQSPKYLFRKEGQNVTLSCEQNLNHDAMYWYRQDPGQGLRLIYYSQIVNDFQKGDIAEGYSVSREKKESFPLTVTSAQKNPTAFYLCASSISLTGTANEKLFFGSGTQLSVL.

The chain recombines TRBV7-2 with TRBJ2-5; D might be TRBD2 (5 bases). The CDR3 extends over 13 amino acids. The germline gives CDR1 SGHTA, CDR2 FQGNSA. The V gene lost 5 bases and the J gene lost 3 bases, with 10 bases spanning the gap. The CDR3 region has the DNA TGTGCCAGCAGCCGTGGACTCAAAGAGACCCAGTACTTC. This encodes CASSRGLKETQYF.

Only one count was recorded for this clone. J is TRBJ2-5 and V is TRBV27; a weak D match, TRBD2 (7 bases). The germline V gene has CDR1 MNHEY and CDR2 SMNVEV (reference sequence). Between the trimmed V and J ends, which lost 5 bases and 5 bases, there was a span of 15 bases. The CDR3 extends over 14 amino acids. CDR3 region: CASSPTGGRETQYF. CDR3 nucleotides: TGTGCCAGCAGTCCGACCGGGGGGCGGGAGACCCAGTACTTC.

The chain carries TRBV12-5 and TRBJ2-2; D is perhaps TRBD2 (5 bases). The CDR3 totals 13 residues. Germline V gives CDR1 LGHNT, CDR2 FRNRAP. Trimming left V 7 bases short and J 5 bases short, with 11 bases between. In nucleotides, the CDR3 is TGTGCTAGTGTCCCCCCGGGGACCGGGGAGCTGTTTTTT. It yields the protein CASVPPGTGELFF.

The rearrangement links TRBV25-1 to TRBJ1-2; D uncertain. This CDR3 contains 11 residues. Trimming took off 7 bases at V and 3 bases at J, with 6 bases between the two ends. Germline values: CDR1 MGHDK, CDR2 SYGVNS. The CDR3 DNA follows: TGTGCCAGCACAGGCTACTATGGCTACACCTTC. Its translation is CASTGYYGYTF.

The rearrangement joins TRBV19 to TRBJ2-3, with 14 bases fitting TRBD2. This CDR3 has 18 amino acids. Per the germline V gene, CDR1 is LNHDA and CDR2 is SQIVND (reference sequence). V trimming: 5 bases; J trimming: 0 bases; junction bases outside the gene matches: 7. CDR3 in DNA: TGTGCCAGTAGTGGGGGACTAGCGGGAGCTCCTAGCACAGATACGCAGTATTTT. As protein: CASSGGLAGAPSTDTQYF.

CDR3 amino acids: CASSLGQGAGGELFF. Written as DNA, the CDR3 is TGTGCCAGCAGCTTAGGACAGGGGGCCGGCGGGGAGCTGTTTTTT. The chain recombines TRBV7-2 with TRBJ2-2; 10 bases are a match to TRBD1. Germline V gives CDR1 SGHTA, CDR2 FQGNSA. This CDR3 has 15 amino acids. J was trimmed by 7 bases and V by 1 base; bases with no gene match: 3.

This clone was detected only a few times. The same CDR3 also results from other DNA sequences found in this sample. Written as DNA, the CDR3 is TGTGCCATCAGTGACAGGGTGGCAGATACGCAGTATTTT. It yields the protein CAISDRVADTQYF. This chain links TRBV10-3 with TRBJ2-3, with D possibly TRBD1 on 5 matching bases. Germline lookup yields CDR1 ENHRY and CDR2 SYGVKD. The germline V and J ends were trimmed by 3 bases and 4 bases, with 8 bases remaining between them. This CDR3 spans 13 amino acids.

This clone was seen a single time. The CDR3 region has the DNA TGTGCCAGCAGCGCGGGACGGAACACTGAAGCTTTCTTT. It is translated as CASSAGRNTEAFF. The chain has TRBV7-2 and TRBJ1-1, with D tentatively TRBD1 (5 bases). Trimming pared 5 bases from V and 1 base from J, leaving 8 bases between. The CDR3 runs 13 residues. Germline loops: CDR1 SGHTA, CDR2 FQGNSA.

The CDR3 sequence is CASSLLKGVYEQYF. In nucleotides, the CDR3 is TGTGCCAGCAGTCTCCTAAAGGGGGTCTACGAGCAGTACTTC. The gene calls are TRBV11-1 and TRBJ2-7, with a possible D match to TRBD1 (6 bases). The CDR3 consists of 14 residues. CDR1 is SGHAT, CDR2 FQDESV, per germline (reference sequence). Trimming left V 6 bases short and J 3 bases short, with 15 bases between.

The V call is TRBV20-1, the J call TRBJ2-3; D uncertain. Germline V lookup: CDR1 DFQATT, CDR2 SNEGSKA (reference sequence). The CDR3 covers 11 residues. V lost 8 bases, J lost 2 bases, and 8 bases lay in between. The CDR3, as DNA: TGCAGTACCGGGTCCACAGATACGCAGTATTTT. Translated, it gives CSTGSTDTQYF.

This clone was seen a handful of times. The V gene is TRBV9, the J gene TRBJ2-7, with D tentatively TRBD2 (5 bases). The CDR3 has 12 amino acids. Per the germline V gene, CDR1 is SGDLS and CDR2 is YYNGEE. Trimming shortened V by 4 bases and J by 7 bases, and 12 bases separated the two germline ends. The CDR3 nucleotides read TGTGCCAGCAGCCGGACTTCCTTTGAGCAGTACTTC. This sequence encodes CASSRTSFEQYF.

The table lists this clone with a count of one. The genes are TRBV7-9 and TRBJ1-1; 9 bases line up with TRBD1. The CDR3 extends over 16 amino acids. V trimming: 4 bases; J trimming: 3 bases; junction bases outside the gene matches: 9. Germline V gives CDR1 SEHNR, CDR2 FQNEAQ (reference sequence). Here the CDR3 DNA reads TGTGCCAGCAGCTCCGGACAGGGGAGAAGTGACACTGAAGCTTTCTTT. Its translation is CASSSGQGRSDTEAFF.

The chain has TRBV28 and TRBJ1-1, with a possible D match to TRBD1 (5 bases). Trimming took off 3 bases at V and 1 base at J, with 9 bases between the two ends. There are 14 residues in the CDR3. Germline V gene lookup returns CDR1 MDHEN and CDR2 SYDVKM. CDR3 loop: CASSLRQKNTEAFF. The CDR3 nucleotides are TGTGCCAGCAGTTTGCGACAGAAGAACACTGAAGCTTTCTTT.

V gene TRBV4-3 combines with J gene TRBJ1-1; D gene ambiguous. Germline values: CDR1 LGHNA, CDR2 YSLEER. V lost 0 bases and J 1 base, leaving 9 bases between the germline ends. The CDR3 is made up of 15 amino acids. Here the CDR3 DNA reads TGCGCCAGCAGCCAAGATCGGAGGAGGAACACTGAAGCTTTCTTT. Translating gives CASSQDRRRNTEAFF.

V is TRBV5-6 and J is TRBJ2-7; D might be TRBD1 (6 bases). The CDR3 loop spans 17 amino acids. The germline V gene encodes CDR1 SGHDT and CDR2 YYEEEE. V lost 2 bases and J lost 1, with 19 bases in between. CDR3 in amino acids: CASSFQGVRQASYEQYF. The CDR3 DNA follows: TGTGCCAGCAGCTTTCAGGGAGTGCGACAGGCATCCTACGAGCAGTACTTC.

This clone was observed once. The rearrangement links TRBV7-9 to TRBJ2-1, with 9 bases identical to TRBD2. V lost 0 bases to trimming and J lost 8 bases; unmatched junction nucleotides: 11. The length of the CDR3 is 17 residues. CDR1 and CDR2 from the germline V gene are SEHNR and FQNEAQ (reference sequence). CDR3 in DNA: TGTGCCAGCAGCTTAGCGGAGGGCGGGAGGGCCGCGTATGAGCAGTTCTTC. Its translation is CASSLAEGGRAAYEQFF.

V usage is TRBV7-3 and J usage is TRBJ2-7; TRBD1 matches 10 bases. Trimming took 0 bases from V and 2 from J; bases not matched to a gene: 4. Germline assignment: CDR1 SGHTA and CDR2 FQGTGA. The CDR3 loop spans 16 amino acids. The CDR3 DNA reads TGTGCCAGCAGCTTAACAGGGGGGACAGGGGCCTACGAGCAGTACTTC. Translation gives CASSLTGGTGAYEQYF.

V usage is TRBV7-3 and J usage is TRBJ2-5, with D maybe TRBD2 (6 bases). CDR1 SGHTA and CDR2 FQGTGA come from the germline V gene. The germline V and J ends were trimmed by 6 bases and 2 bases, with 19 bases remaining between them. CDR3 size: 16 residues. The CDR3, as DNA: TGTGCCAGCAGTCAGGTTGGGGGGAGGCCACAAGAGACCCAGTACTTC. Its protein product is CASSQVGGRPQETQYF.

There are a few counts of this clone. The gene calls are TRBV9 and TRBJ2-7, with 7 bases matching TRBD1. The CDR3 consists of 15 residues. Germline-derived CDR1 and CDR2 are SGDLS and YYNGEE. The V segment lost 1 base and the J segment 2 bases; nucleotides outside the gene matches: 6. The CDR3 DNA follows: TGTGCCAGCAGCGTATGGGGACAGCCGACCTACGAGCAGTACTTC. This codes for CASSVWGQPTYEQYF.